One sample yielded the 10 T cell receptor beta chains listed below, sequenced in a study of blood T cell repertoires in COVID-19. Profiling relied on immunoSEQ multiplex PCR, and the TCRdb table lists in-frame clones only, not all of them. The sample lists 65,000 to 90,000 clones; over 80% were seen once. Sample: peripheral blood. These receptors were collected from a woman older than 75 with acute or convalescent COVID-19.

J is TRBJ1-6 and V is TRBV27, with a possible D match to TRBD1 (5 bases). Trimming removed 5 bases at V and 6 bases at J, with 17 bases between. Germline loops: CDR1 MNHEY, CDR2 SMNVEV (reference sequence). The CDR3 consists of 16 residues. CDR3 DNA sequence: TGTGCCAGCAGTCCATCAAGGAGGGGAAGTAATTCACCCCTCCACTTT. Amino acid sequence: CASSPSRRGSNSPLHF.

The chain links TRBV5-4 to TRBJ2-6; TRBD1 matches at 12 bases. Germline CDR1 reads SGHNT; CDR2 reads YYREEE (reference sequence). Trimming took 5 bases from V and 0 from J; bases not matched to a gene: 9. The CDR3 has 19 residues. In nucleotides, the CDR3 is TGTGCCAGCAGTACCCCCGGGACAGGGGGCATCTCTGGGGCCAACGTCCTGACTTTC. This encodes CASSTPGTGGISGANVLTF.

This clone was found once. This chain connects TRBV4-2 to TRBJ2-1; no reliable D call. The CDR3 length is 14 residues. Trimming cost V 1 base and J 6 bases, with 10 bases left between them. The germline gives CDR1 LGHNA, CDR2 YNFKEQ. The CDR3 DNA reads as TGTGCCAGCAGCCAAGCCCCCCCTAGCAATGAGCAGTTCTTC. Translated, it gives CASSQAPPSNEQFF.

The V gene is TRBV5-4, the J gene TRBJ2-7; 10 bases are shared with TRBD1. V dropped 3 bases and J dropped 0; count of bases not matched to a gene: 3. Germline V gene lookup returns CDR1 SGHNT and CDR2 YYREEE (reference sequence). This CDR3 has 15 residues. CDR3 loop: CASSWGQGTSYEQYF. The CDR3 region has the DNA TGTGCCAGCAGCTGGGGACAGGGGACCTCCTACGAGCAGTACTTC.

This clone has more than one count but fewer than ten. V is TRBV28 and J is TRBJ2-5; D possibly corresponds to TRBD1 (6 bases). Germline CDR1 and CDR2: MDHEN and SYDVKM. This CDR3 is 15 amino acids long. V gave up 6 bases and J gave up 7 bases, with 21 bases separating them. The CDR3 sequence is CASSLRDIVKGTQYF. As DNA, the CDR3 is TGTGCCAGCAGCCTAAGGGACATCGTGAAGGGGACCCAGTACTTC.

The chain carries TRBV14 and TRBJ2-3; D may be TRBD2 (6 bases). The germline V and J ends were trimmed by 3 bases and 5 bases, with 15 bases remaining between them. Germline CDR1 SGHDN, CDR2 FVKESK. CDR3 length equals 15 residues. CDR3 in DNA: TGTGCCAGCAGCCAGTACGTAGCGGATGTAGATACGCAGTATTTT. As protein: CASSQYVADVDTQYF.

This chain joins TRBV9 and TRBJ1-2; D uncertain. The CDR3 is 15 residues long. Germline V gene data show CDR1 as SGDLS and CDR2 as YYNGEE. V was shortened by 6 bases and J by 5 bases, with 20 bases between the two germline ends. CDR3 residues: CASTFGRPGEYGYTF. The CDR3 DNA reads TGTGCCAGCACCTTTGGGCGGCCCGGGGAGTATGGCTACACCTTC. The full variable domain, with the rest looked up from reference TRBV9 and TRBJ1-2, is DSGVTQTPKHLITATGQRVTLRCSPRSGDLSVYWYQQSLDQGLQFLIQYYNGEERAKGNILERFSAQQFPDLHSELNLSSLELGDSALYFCASTFGRPGEYGYTFGSGTRLTVV.

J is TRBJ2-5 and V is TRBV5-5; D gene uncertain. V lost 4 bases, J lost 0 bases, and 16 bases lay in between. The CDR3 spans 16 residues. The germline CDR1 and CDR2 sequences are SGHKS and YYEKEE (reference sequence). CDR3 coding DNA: TGTGCCAGCAGCCTAGACCTAATGCAGTACCAAGAGACCCAGTACTTC. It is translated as CASSLDLMQYQETQYF.

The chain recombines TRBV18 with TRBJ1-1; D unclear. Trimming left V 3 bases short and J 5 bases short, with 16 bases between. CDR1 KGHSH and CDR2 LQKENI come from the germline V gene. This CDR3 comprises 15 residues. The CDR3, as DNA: TGTGCCAGCTCACCCGACCGTGTAAGGAGTACTGAAGCTTTCTTT. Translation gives CASSPDRVRSTEAFF.

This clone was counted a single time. CDR3 nucleotide sequence: TGTGCCAGCAGCATGAACACTGAAGCTTTCTTT. Translating gives CASSMNTEAFF. The chain couples TRBV28 to TRBJ1-1; no definite D call. Trimming stripped 6 bases from V and 0 bases from J, with 2 bases between. Germline CDR1 reads MDHEN; CDR2 reads SYDVKM. The CDR3 has 11 residues. The full variable domain, in which reference TRBV28 and TRBJ1-1 provide the parts outside the CDR3, is DVKVTQSSRYLVKRTGEKVFLECVQDMDHENMFWYRQDPGLGLRLIYFSYDVKMKEKGDIPEGYSVSREKKERFSLILESASTNQTSMYLCASSMNTEAFFGQGTRLTVV.